What follows are 28 T cell receptor beta chains derived from one specimen sequenced in a study of CD8+ T cells in alopecia areata. The treatment here: oral pan-JAK inhibitor, 5-10 mg twice daily. Reverse transcribed after extraction, RNA yielded cDNA as the sequencing template. Clones were read by immunoSEQ multiplex PCR, and TCRdb kept only the in-frame ones, dropping some. The table shows roughly 120,000 clones, with approximately 52% occurring only once. The material sequenced was CD8+ T cells sorted from blood, taken at week 4, from a patient treated with tofacitinib. The receptors here all came from a human donor with alopecia areata.

This rearrangement joins TRBV5-1 to TRBJ1-1; D gene uncertain. Looked up from germline, CDR1 is SGHRS and CDR2 is YFSETQ. The germline V and J ends were trimmed by 0 bases and 1 base, with 7 bases remaining between them. The CDR3 extends over 14 amino acids. The CDR3 loop is CASSLAPENTEAFF. The DNA of the CDR3 is TGCGCCAGCAGCTTGGCTCCGGAGAACACTGAAGCTTTCTTT.

This clone was recorded only once. The V call is TRBV14, the J call TRBJ2-5; 10 bases match TRBD2. Germline V lookup: CDR1 SGHDN, CDR2 FVKESK. This CDR3 is built from 15 residues. V lost 4 bases, J lost 9 bases, and 11 bases stayed unmatched. The CDR3 loop reads CASSPLSSGGASQYF. The CDR3, as DNA: TGTGCCAGCAGCCCCCTCTCTAGCGGGGGTGCGTCCCAGTACTTC. Variable domain in full (rest from reference TRBV14 and TRBJ2-5): EAGVTQFPSHSVIEKGQTVTLRCDPISGHDNLYWYRRVMGKEIKFLLHFVKESKQDESGMPNNRFLAERTGGTYSTLKVQPAELEDSGVYFCASSPLSSGGASQYFGPGTRLLVL.

This chain links TRBV19 with TRBJ2-7; D uncertain. The length of the CDR3 is 12 residues. Germline assignment: CDR1 LNHDA and CDR2 SQIVND (reference sequence). The V and J ends lost 5 bases and 0 bases respectively, with 5 bases between them. In nucleotides, the CDR3 is TGTGCCAGTAGTCAGGACTCCTACGAGCAGTACTTC. Amino acids: CASSQDSYEQYF.

The genes are TRBV5-1 and TRBJ1-1; no firm D call. Trimming stripped 4 bases from V and 6 bases from J, with 7 bases between. This CDR3 has 11 residues. Germline lookup yields CDR1 SGHRS and CDR2 YFSETQ. The DNA of the CDR3 is TGCGCCAGCAGCGGCGGGCCTGAAGCTTTCTTT. Protein: CASSGGPEAFF.

This chain connects TRBV7-9 to TRBJ2-5, with D possibly TRBD1 on 7 matching bases. Looked up from germline, CDR1 is SEHNR and CDR2 is FQNEAQ (reference sequence). The CDR3 has 17 residues. V was shortened by 5 bases and J by 0 bases, with 19 bases between the two germline ends. This CDR3 reads CASSKEGAGGYQETQYF. In DNA, the CDR3 is TGTGCCAGCAGCAAAGAGGGGGCAGGAGGGTACCAAGAGACCCAGTACTTC.

The sample holds one count of this clone. The chain links TRBV2 to TRBJ1-4; D unclear. Trimming took off 2 bases at V and 0 bases at J, with 13 bases between the two ends. There are 17 residues in the CDR3. Germline V gives CDR1 SNHLY, CDR2 FYNNEI. Written as DNA, the CDR3 is TGTGCCAGCAGTGAATGGGCCCGCCTTGCAACTAATGAAAAACTGTTTTTT. Translation: CASSEWARLATNEKLFF.

This clone was counted between two and nine times. The rearrangement joins TRBV7-9 to TRBJ2-3; D gene uncertain. Germline V gene lookup returns CDR1 SEHNR and CDR2 FQNEAQ (reference sequence). This CDR3 comprises 18 residues. V was cut by 3 bases and J by 4 bases, with 23 bases left in between. CDR3 residues: CASSFPVSEAPIPDTQYF. The DNA for the CDR3 is TGTGCCAGCAGCTTTCCAGTCTCAGAAGCTCCCATACCAGATACGCAGTATTTT.

This clone has only a few counts. The gene calls are TRBV7-8 and TRBJ2-6; D possibly corresponds to TRBD1 (5 bases). Germline CDR1 and CDR2: SGHVS and FQNEAQ. CDR3 length: 17 amino acids. The V end was cut by 4 bases, the J end by 0 bases, with 13 bases between. The CDR3: CASSWGGSPSGANVLTF. CDR3 coding DNA: TGTGCCAGCAGCTGGGGCGGCAGCCCCTCTGGGGCCAACGTCCTGACTTTC.

The chain links TRBV29-1 to TRBJ1-2; D unresolved. CDR1 and CDR2 (germline): SQVTM, ANQGSEA. The CDR3 has 14 amino acids. Trimming cost V 4 bases and J 0 bases, with 12 bases left between them. The chain's CDR3 is CSVVGGSSNYGYTF. The DNA for the CDR3 is TGCAGCGTTGTCGGCGGATCGTCTAACTATGGCTACACCTTC. Supplemented by reference TRBV29-1 and TRBJ1-2, the full variable domain reads SAVISQKPSRDICQRGTSLTIQCQVDSQVTMMFWYRQQPGQSLTLIATANQGSEATYESGFVIDKFPISRPNLTFSTLTVSNMSPEDSSIYLCSVVGGSSNYGYTFGSGTRLTVV.

The chain is built from TRBV6-5 and TRBJ2-5, with TRBD2 matching over 8 bases. V dropped 2 bases and J dropped 5; count of bases not matched to a gene: 7. The CDR3 extends over 15 amino acids. Germline V CDR1 and CDR2: MNHEY, SVGAGI. The CDR3 protein is CASSYQGLAGETQYF. For the CDR3, the DNA is TGTGCCAGCAGTTACCAAGGACTAGCCGGGGAGACCCAGTACTTC.

This CDR3 is CASRKRGPPGDEQYF. The CDR3 nucleotides are TGCGCCAGCAGGAAAAGAGGGCCTCCAGGGGACGAGCAGTACTTC. V is TRBV5-1 and J is TRBJ2-7, with TRBD1 as a possible D gene (6 bases). Germline values: CDR1 SGHRS, CDR2 YFSETQ. CDR3 length equals 15 residues. The V gene lost 5 bases and the J gene lost 5 bases, with 20 bases spanning the gap.

DNA for the CDR3: TGTGCCTGGAGTGGAGGGGTTGGGTACAATGAGCAGTTCTTC. Translating it yields CAWSGGVGYNEQFF. V gene TRBV30 combines with J gene TRBJ2-1, with D perhaps given as TRBD1 or TRBD2 (5 bases each). CDR1 is GTSNPN and CDR2 is SVGIG in the germline V gene (reference sequence). V was pared by 1 base and J by 4 bases, with 11 bases between. The CDR3 has 14 amino acids. Drawing the rest from reference TRBV30 and TRBJ2-1, the complete variable domain is SQTIHQWPATLVQPVGSPLSLECTVEGTSNPNLYWYRQAAGRGLQLLFYSVGIGQISSEVPQNLSASRPQDRQFILSSKKLLLSDSGFYLCAWSGGVGYNEQFFGPGTRLTVL.

The CDR3 DNA reads TGTGCCAGTATCGATGGTGGAACGGGTAACAATGAGCAGTTCTTC. Protein product: CASIDGGTGNNEQFF. The chain joins TRBV19 to TRBJ2-1, with D hard to call. The V end was cut by 7 bases, the J end by 5 bases, with 18 bases between. Germline loops: CDR1 LNHDA, CDR2 SQIVND (reference sequence). The CDR3 covers 15 residues.

The chain combines TRBV25-1 with TRBJ2-5; D is possibly TRBD2 (6 bases). CDR3 length: 15 amino acids. V was shortened by 4 bases and J by 0 bases, with 12 bases between the two germline ends. Germline V gene sequence: CDR1 MGHDK, CDR2 SYGVNS. The CDR3 reads CASSVGTSYQETQYF. The CDR3 DNA sequence: TGTGCCAGCAGTGTTGGGACTTCCTACCAAGAGACCCAGTACTTC.

CDR3 in amino acids: CASSQENRVYEQYF. In nucleotides, the CDR3 is TGCGCCAGCAGCCAAGAGAACAGGGTGTACGAGCAGTACTTC. This rearrangement joins TRBV4-1 to TRBJ2-7; possibly TRBD1 for D (6 bases). This CDR3 is built from 14 residues. The V end was cut by 0 bases, the J end by 4 bases, with 10 bases between. The V gene's germline CDR1 is MGHRA and CDR2 YSYEKL.

This chain uses TRBV9 with TRBJ2-1; 10 bases match TRBD1. This CDR3 has 15 residues. The V gene end was trimmed by 0 bases and the J gene end by 5 bases; junction bases not matched to a gene: 2. Germline V gene lookup returns CDR1 SGDLS and CDR2 YYNGEE. This chain's CDR3 is CASSVEGQGNNEQFF. The DNA for the CDR3 is TGTGCCAGCAGCGTAGAGGGACAGGGGAACAATGAGCAGTTCTTC.

This clone was counted once. As DNA, the CDR3 is TGTGCCAGCAGTTACGAGGGGCCCACAGATACGCAGTATTTT. Residues: CASSYEGPTDTQYF. V usage is TRBV6-5 and J usage is TRBJ2-3, with D perhaps given as TRBD1 or TRBD2 (5 bases each). This CDR3 is 14 amino acids long. Between the trimmed V and J ends, which lost 2 bases and 2 bases, there was a span of 8 bases. The V gene's germline CDR1 is MNHEY and CDR2 SVGAGI.

This chain connects TRBV27 to TRBJ1-6; tentatively, D is TRBD1 (5 bases). CDR3 length: 14 amino acids. Germline CDR1 MNHEY, CDR2 SMNVEV (reference sequence). The V gene lost 3 bases and the J gene lost 6 bases, with 9 bases spanning the gap. The CDR3 DNA reads as TGTGCCAGCAGTTTTGGGACGGCTAATTCACCCCTCCACTTT. Encoded protein: CASSFGTANSPLHF.

The genes are TRBV5-1 and TRBJ1-5; a possible D gene is TRBD1 (6 bases). The CDR3 totals 14 residues. V was clipped by 1 base and J by 5 bases, with 10 bases between them. CDR1 SGHRS and CDR2 YFSETQ come from the germline V gene. CDR3: CASSLTGRDQPQHF. CDR3 in DNA: TGCGCCAGCAGCTTGACAGGGAGGGATCAGCCCCAGCATTTT.

This clone has more than one count but fewer than ten. The J gene is TRBJ1-2, the V gene TRBV29-1, with D perhaps TRBD1 (6 bases). CDR1 SQVTM and CDR2 ANQGSEA come from the germline V gene. The CDR3 loop spans 13 amino acids. Trimming removed 2 bases from V and 4 bases from J, with 11 bases in between. The CDR3 reads CSVEKGRGYGYTF. The CDR3 nucleotides are TGCAGCGTTGAAAAGGGCAGGGGCTATGGCTACACCTTC. Full variable domain (remainder filled in from reference TRBV29-1 and TRBJ1-2): SAVISQKPSRDICQRGTSLTIQCQVDSQVTMMFWYRQQPGQSLTLIATANQGSEATYESGFVIDKFPISRPNLTFSTLTVSNMSPEDSSIYLCSVEKGRGYGYTFGSGTRLTVV.

This clone turned up a few times. The chain carries TRBV4-3 and TRBJ2-1, with 8 bases fitting TRBD1. Germline V gene sequence: CDR1 LGHNA, CDR2 YSLEER. Trimming removed 1 base from V and 5 bases from J; junction bases left unmatched: 7. CDR3 length: 16 amino acids. The CDR3 loop is CASSQASGQVNNEQFF. The CDR3 nucleotides are TGCGCCAGCAGCCAAGCCTCGGGACAGGTGAACAATGAGCAGTTCTTC.

In its sample, this clone ranks as medium-sized. The genes are TRBV9 and TRBJ2-3; TRBD2 might be the D (7 bases). This CDR3 contains 15 residues. V was pared by 7 bases and J by 2 bases, with 17 bases between. CDR1 is SGDLS, CDR2 YYNGEE, per germline. The CDR3, as DNA: TGTGCCAGCCGCAGTGGGGGGGGCTTCACAGATACGCAGTATTTT. Its protein is CASRSGGGFTDTQYF.

V and J are TRBV23-1 and TRBJ1-1, with unresolved D. TRBV23-1 is sorted into the ORF group, with uncertain function. V gave up 4 bases and J gave up 1 base, with 13 bases separating them. The CDR3 contains 15 residues. In DNA form, the CDR3 reads TGCGCCAGCAGTCGGAGCTCTTCAGCGAACACTGAAGCTTTCTTT. This codes for CASSRSSSANTEAFF.

The gene calls are TRBV25-1 and TRBJ2-7; tentatively, D is TRBD2 (5 bases). The CDR3 runs to 13 residues. V dropped 8 bases and J dropped 0 bases, with 11 bases sitting between them. Germline V gives CDR1 MGHDK, CDR2 SYGVNS. The CDR3 here is CASVPGSSYEQYF. CDR3 coding DNA: TGTGCCAGCGTTCCGGGGAGCTCCTACGAGCAGTACTTC.

The chain is built from TRBV7-9 and TRBJ1-2; 11 positions match TRBD1. Germline V gene lookup returns CDR1 SEHNR and CDR2 FQNEAQ (reference sequence). The junction had 8 bases not matched to a gene; V was cut back by 4 bases and J by 4 bases. This CDR3 is 16 amino acids long. The CDR3 sequence: CASSSGQGATFYGYTF. CDR3 coding DNA: TGTGCCAGCAGCTCAGGACAGGGGGCAACTTTCTATGGCTACACCTTC.

V usage is TRBV29-1 and J usage is TRBJ2-2; D might be TRBD1 (6 bases). V lost 7 bases to trimming and J lost 3 bases, with 12 bases between them. There are 13 residues in the CDR3. The germline V gene has CDR1 SQVTM and CDR2 ANQGSEA. The CDR3 coding sequence is TGCAGCGCCCCCCGGACAGACACCGGGGAGCTGTTTTTT. It specifies CSAPRTDTGELFF.

This clone came up a few times. The chain combines TRBV27 with TRBJ1-2, with D possibly matching TRBD1 (6 bases). Between the trimmed V and J ends, which lost 6 bases and 0 bases, there was a span of 23 bases. The CDR3 contains 18 residues. CDR1 and CDR2 (germline): MNHEY, SMNVEV (reference sequence). This CDR3 is CASSTNRGGGHANYGYTF. The DNA for the CDR3 is TGTGCCAGCAGCACAAATCGAGGGGGGGGACACGCTAACTATGGCTACACCTTC.

This clone showed up just a few times. This chain links TRBV29-1 with TRBJ1-2, with D tentatively TRBD1 (5 bases). Trimming pared 1 base from V and 4 bases from J, leaving 13 bases between. CDR3 size: 14 residues. Germline V lookup: CDR1 SQVTM, CDR2 ANQGSEA. The CDR3 DNA is TGCAGCGTTGAAGGGGGCCAGGCGACCTATGGCTACACCTTC. Translated, it gives CSVEGGQATYGYTF.